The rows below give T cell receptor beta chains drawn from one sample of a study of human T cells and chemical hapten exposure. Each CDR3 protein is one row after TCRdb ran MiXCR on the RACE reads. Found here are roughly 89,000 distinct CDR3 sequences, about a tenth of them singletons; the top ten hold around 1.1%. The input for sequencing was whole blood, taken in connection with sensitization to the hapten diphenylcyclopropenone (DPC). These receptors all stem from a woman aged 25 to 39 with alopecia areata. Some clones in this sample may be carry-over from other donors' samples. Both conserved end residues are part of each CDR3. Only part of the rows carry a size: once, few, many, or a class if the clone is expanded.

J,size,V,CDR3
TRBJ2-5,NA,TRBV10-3,CATKDWGTDETQYF
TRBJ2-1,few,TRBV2,CASSVGEIQFF
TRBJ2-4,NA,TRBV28,CASSPIPLAKNIQYF
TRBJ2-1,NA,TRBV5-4,CASSLDHEQFF
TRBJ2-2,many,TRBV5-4,CASSLGRITGELFF
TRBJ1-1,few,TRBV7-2,CASSTGPYTEAFF
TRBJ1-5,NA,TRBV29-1,CSVATGSNQPQHF
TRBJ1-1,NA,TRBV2,CASRSVGKRAFF
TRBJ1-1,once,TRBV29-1,CSVTTGMATEAFF
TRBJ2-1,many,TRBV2,CASSEADEQFF
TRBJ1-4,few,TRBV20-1,CSARGGTNEKLFF
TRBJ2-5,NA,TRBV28,CASSPWGTQYF
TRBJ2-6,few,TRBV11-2,CASSRVRGGSGANVLTF
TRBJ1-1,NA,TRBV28,CATREGLNTEAFF
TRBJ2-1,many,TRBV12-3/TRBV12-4,CASSLIGGTEQFF
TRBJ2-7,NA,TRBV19,CASRAAGGSFYEQYF
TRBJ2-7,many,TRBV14,CASSQWTGFSYEQYF
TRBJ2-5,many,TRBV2,CASSERETQYF
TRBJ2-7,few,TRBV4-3,CASSQDLGQVSAEQYF
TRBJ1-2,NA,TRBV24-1,CATSDSTGTNYGYTF